Listed here is a single TCR beta chain. The target antigen is unknown. One end of the junction does not line up with germline, which may come from a read error. The data were taken from a study of T-cell memory formation after mild COVID-19. General observations from the study: Memory sampled before infection contained some responding clones, suggesting cross-reactive memory joined.

One entry per CDR3 protein, called by TCRdb with MiXCR from the 5' RACE reads. The repertoire consists of 300,000 to 400,000 distinct CDR3 sequences, with around 28% occurring once and the leading ten covering roughly 13%. The CDR3 is 11 amino acids. The sequenced sample consisted of PBMCs or a T cell subset sorted from them (not recorded which). The J gene is TRBJ1-2, the V gene TRBV12-3 or TRBV12-4; D gene uncertain. The origin of this receptor is an adult woman who had mild COVID-19 (a few samples of this study predate the infection). Cell type and time point are not known. The CDR3 DNA reads TGTGCCAGCAGTTTAACGAGAGCACCCTACTTC. Translated, it gives CASSLTRAPYF.